These T cell receptor beta chains were read from a single sample in a study of blood T cell repertoires in COVID-19. Data came from immunoSEQ multiplex PCR; TCRdb stores just in-frame clones and leaves some out. This sample has 25,000 to 30,000 clones; about 90% occur once, and the top ten carry approximately 7.6%. What was sequenced was peripheral blood. These receptors all come from a human donor in a cohort sampled during active COVID-19. CDR3s include the opening cysteine and the closing phenylalanine or tryptophan. A D gene is named only where the DNA matches it firmly.

cdr3_aa cdr3_nt j_call v_call d_call
CASSTSGQGGDTQYF TGTGCCAGTAGTACTTCGGGACAGGGAGGAGATACGCAGTATTTT TRBJ2-3 TRBV19 TRBD1
CATGGDQTNYGYTF TGTGCCACCGGGGGGGACCAAACTAACTATGGCTACACCTTC TRBJ1-2 TRBV24-1 NA
CASSILGPGNSPLHF TGTGCCAGCAGTATATTGGGCCCGGGGAATTCACCCCTCCACTTT TRBJ1-6 TRBV5-6 NA
CASSVAPHSEIELFF TGTGCCAGCAGCGTAGCGCCCCATAGTGAGATCGAGCTGTTTTTT TRBJ2-2 TRBV9 NA
CASSLRAVGEQYF TGTGCCAGCAGCTTAAGAGCGGTGGGGGAGCAGTACTTC TRBJ2-7 TRBV11-1 NA
CASSITGRRSGNTIYF TGTGCCAGTAGTATCACAGGGAGACGCTCTGGAAACACCATATATTTT TRBJ1-3 TRBV19 NA
CAISDVRRGNEQYF TGTGCCATCAGTGATGTTAGGCGGGGTAACGAGCAGTACTTC TRBJ2-7 TRBV10-3 NA
CASTSRGGSGELFF TGTGCCAGCACCTCCCGGGGGGGGAGCGGGGAGCTGTTTTTT TRBJ2-2 TRBV27 TRBD2
CAISAGGWAYDTEAFF TGTGCCATCAGTGCCGGGGGATGGGCTTATGACACTGAAGCTTTCTTT TRBJ1-1 TRBV10-3 NA
CASSRQGLSGELFF TGTGCCAGCAGCCGGCAGGGGTTGTCCGGGGAGCTGTTTTTT TRBJ2-2 TRBV3-1/TRBV3-2 NA
CASRLGQGMTYEQYF TGTGCCAGCAGATTAGGACAGGGAATGACCTACGAGCAGTACTTC TRBJ2-7 TRBV6-5 TRBD1
CASSRGQTGELFF TGTGCCAGCAGCCGGGGCCAAACCGGGGAGCTGTTTTTT TRBJ2-2 TRBV3-1/TRBV3-2 NA
CASRWTTGNTIYF TGTGCCAGTAGATGGACAACCGGAAACACCATATATTTT TRBJ1-3 TRBV19 NA
CASSLWGSGSVEDGYTF TGTGCCAGCAGTTTATGGGGTTCGGGATCGGTGGAGGATGGCTACACCTTC TRBJ1-2 TRBV27 NA
CASSPILAKNIQYF TGTGCCAGCAGTCCCATACTAGCCAAAAACATTCAGTACTTC TRBJ2-4 TRBV7-9 NA
CASSQAGGFQETQYF TGTGCCAGCAGCCAAGCGGGGGGATTCCAAGAGACCCAGTACTTC TRBJ2-5 TRBV3-1/TRBV3-2 TRBD2
CASGAPSAGGGDTQYF TGTGCTAGTGGTGCCCCATCGGCGGGAGGAGGAGATACGCAGTATTTT TRBJ2-3 TRBV12-5 TRBD2
CASSLSTYEQYF TGTGCCAGCAGTCTAAGTACCTACGAGCAGTACTTC TRBJ2-7 TRBV12-3/TRBV12-4 NA
CASSQSVVASGEQFF TGTGCCAGCAGCCAATCCGTCGTGGCTAGCGGGGAGCAGTTCTTC TRBJ2-1 TRBV3-1/TRBV3-2 TRBD2
CASSLMSTVGYEKLFF TGTGCCAGCAGCTTGATGTCGACAGTGGGGTATGAAAAACTGTTTTTT TRBJ1-4 TRBV5-6 NA
CASSSAAYSYEQYF TGTGCCAGCAGCTCCGCGGCGTACTCCTACGAGCAGTACTTC TRBJ2-7 TRBV7-2 NA
CASRPSSVQHYEQYF TGTGCCAGCAGACCCTCTAGCGTCCAACATTACGAGCAGTACTTC TRBJ2-7 TRBV6-5 NA
CATSVRGSEAFF TGTGCCACCTCCGTCCGAGGTTCTGAGGCTTTCTTT TRBJ1-1 TRBV15 NA
CASGQLAYGYTF TGTGCCAGCGGGCAGCTTGCCTATGGCTACACCTTC TRBJ1-2 TRBV28 NA